This T cell receptor (beta chain) stems from a study of CD8+CD57+ T cells in acquired aplastic anemia. Study as a whole: Sorted CD4+ and CD8+ cell DNA averaged 3.2 ug. Study findings and constraints: There were around 28 CD8+ CDR3 sequences that occurred in both patients and controls.

The CDR3 is 13 residues long. The V segment lost 9 bases and the J segment 5 bases; nucleotides outside the gene matches: 6. Germline CDR1 and CDR2: MNHNS and SASEGT. In regard to this clonotype: Antigen: not known.

The study profiled TCR beta VDJ and CDR3 using genomic DNA as template. TCRdb reanalysed the reads using MiXCR and keeps one entry per CDR3 protein. The table lists 200,000 to 300,000 distinct CDR3 sequences, approximately 79% of them singletons, with 35% to 50% in the top ten. Patients who underwent sequencing had shown CD8+CD57+ cell expansion by flow cytometry. Every patient presented with severe acquired aplastic anemia. Sampling of blood occurred while the patients had still received no therapy. This clonotype was sampled from a human donor with aplastic anemia. The material sequenced was sorted CD4+, CD8+, or CD8+CD57+ T cells (not recorded which) from PBMCs. This chain uses TRBV6-1 with TRBJ2-7, with 11 bases identical to TRBD1. The CDR3 DNA follows: TGTGCCAGAGAGGGACAGGGGGACAACGAGCAGTACTTC. Protein product: CAREGQGDNEQYF.